Below, 26 T cell receptor beta chains from the same sample are listed, as sequenced in a study of cytomegalovirus exposure and HLA in healthy donors. PCR used 60 Vbeta primers and 13 Jbeta primers. TCRdb keeps only in-frame clones here, not all; method: immunoSEQ multiplex PCR. The table lists roughly 150,000 clones, about 70% of them singletons. The source material was PBMCs. These receptors all stem from a male donor in good health and CMV-seronegative.

V is TRBV6-6 and J is TRBJ2-7; D remains unclear. CDR3 length equals 15 residues. In germline, CDR1 is MNHNY, CDR2 SVGAGI (reference sequence). V lost 2 bases to trimming and J lost 0 bases, with 11 bases between them. CDR3 loop: CASSYPQRSSYEQYF. Here the CDR3 DNA reads TGTGCCAGCAGTTACCCACAAAGGAGCTCCTACGAGCAGTACTTC.

The chain combines TRBV4-2 with TRBJ1-2; 7 positions match TRBD1. Germline V gene lookup returns CDR1 LGHNA and CDR2 YNFKEQ. CDR3 length: 16 amino acids. The V gene end was trimmed by 4 bases and the J gene end by 1 base; junction bases not matched to a gene: 9. The CDR3 reads CASSPGTADINYGYTF. CDR3 DNA: TGTGCCAGCAGCCCCGGGACAGCTGATATTAACTATGGCTACACCTTC.

The V call is TRBV6-6, the J call TRBJ1-5, with unresolved D. The V gene's germline CDR1 is MNHNY and CDR2 SVGAGI (reference sequence). V was pared by 6 bases and J by 0 bases, with 9 bases between. The CDR3 is 14 residues long. The CDR3 sequence is CASSSDYSNQPQHF. DNA of the CDR3: TGTGCCAGCAGCTCAGATTATAGCAATCAGCCCCAGCATTTT.

The chain has TRBV5-6 and TRBJ1-2, with TRBD1 matching 8 bases. The CDR3 is 15 amino acids. V shed 4 bases and J 4 bases; nucleotides not matched to a gene: 9. CDR1 is SGHDT and CDR2 is YYEEEE in the germline V gene. CDR3 nucleotides: TGTGCCAGCAGCGGCAGGGGGCGCGCCGGCTATGGCTACACCTTC. It encodes CASSGRGRAGYGYTF.

The V and J genes are TRBV11-1 and TRBJ1-2; 9 bases align to TRBD1. The V segment lost 4 bases and the J segment 5 bases; nucleotides outside the gene matches: 5. The CDR3 has 14 amino acids. Germline assignment: CDR1 SGHAT and CDR2 FQDESV (reference sequence). CDR3 nucleotide sequence: TGTGCCAGCAGCTCCGGGACAGGGCTATATGGCTACACCTTC. Its translation is CASSSGTGLYGYTF. The full variable domain, with the rest looked up from reference TRBV11-1 and TRBJ1-2, is EAEVAQSPRYKITEKSQAVAFWCDPISGHATLYWYRQILGQGPELLVQFQDESVVDDSQLPKDRFSAERLKGVDSTLKIQPAELGDSAMYLCASSSGTGLYGYTFGSGTRLTVV.

The chain joins TRBV11-2 to TRBJ1-3; 8 positions agree with TRBD1. The CDR3 is made up of 16 amino acids. Germline loops: CDR1 SGHAT, CDR2 FQNNGV. After removal of 5 bases from V and 1 base from J, the junction contained 7 bases not matched to a gene. CDR3 sequence reads: CASSPRTGRSGNTIYF. DNA for the CDR3: TGTGCCAGCAGCCCTAGGACAGGGCGGTCTGGAAACACCATATATTTT.

This clone was picked up one time. J is TRBJ2-3 and V is TRBV28, with 7 bases that match TRBD2. This CDR3 has 15 amino acids. Germline V gene sequence: CDR1 MDHEN, CDR2 SYDVKM. V lost 11 bases to trimming and J lost 3 bases; unmatched junction nucleotides: 14. The CDR3 nucleotides read TGTGCCGGTTCTAGCGGTCAGGGCCCGACAGATACGCAGTATTTT. Translated: CAGSSGQGPTDTQYF. Together with reference TRBV28 and TRBJ2-3, the CDR3 gives the full variable domain: DVKVTQSSRYLVKRTGEKVFLECVQDMDHENMFWYRQDPGLGLRLIYFSYDVKMKEKGDIPEGYSVSREKKERFSLILESASTNQTSMYLCAGSSGQGPTDTQYFGPGTRLTVL.

A remark on this clone: Compared with germline, one end of the junction differs, possibly owing to a read error. The same CDR3 can be traced to other DNA sequences in this sample. The chain has TRBV5-1 and TRBJ2-3; 9 bases match TRBD2. The germline V gene encodes CDR1 SGHRS and CDR2 YFSETQ. The CDR3 is 17 residues long. In DNA form, the CDR3 reads TGCGCCAGCAGACTCGGGGTAGCGGGAGTTGGAGCAGATACACAGTATTTT. Translated: CASRLGVAGVGADTQYF. The whole variable domain, remainder taken from reference TRBV5-1 and TRBJ2-3, is KAGVTQTPRYLIKTRGQQVTLSCSPISGHRSVSWYQQTPGQGLQFLFEYFSETQRNKGNFPGRFSGRQFSNSRSEMNVSTLELGDSALYLCASRLGVAGVGADTQYFGPGTRLTVL.

This chain connects TRBV6-5 to TRBJ2-5, with 9 positions matching TRBD1. V lost 0 bases, J lost 5 bases, and 4 bases stayed unmatched. The CDR3 is 15 residues long. The germline CDR1 and CDR2 sequences are MNHEY and SVGAGI. CDR3 DNA sequence: TGTGCCAGCAGTTACTCGAAGACAGGGGGGGAGACCCAGTACTTC. This translates into CASSYSKTGGETQYF.

V is TRBV28 and J is TRBJ1-1; the D gene is possibly TRBD1 (5 bases). Per the germline V gene, CDR1 is MDHEN and CDR2 is SYDVKM. V was pared by 7 bases and J by 4 bases, with 13 bases between. This CDR3 region has 13 residues. CDR3 protein: CASIRRGSTEAFF. DNA for the CDR3: TGTGCCAGCATCCGACGGGGGTCCACTGAAGCTTTCTTT.

CDR3 region: CASSPGVASGNTIYF. The CDR3 DNA sequence: TGTGCCAGCTCACCAGGCGTAGCTTCTGGAAACACCATATATTTT. J is TRBJ1-3 and V is TRBV18; D is undetermined. V dropped 2 bases and J dropped 1 base, with 9 bases sitting between them. The germline CDR1 and CDR2 sequences are KGHSH and LQKENI. CDR3 length: 15 residues.

The CDR3 DNA sequence: TGCGCCAGCAGCTTGCTTGGGACTAGCGGGAGGGTACCGGATGAGCAGTTCTTC. Its translation: CASSLLGTSGRVPDEQFF. The chain carries TRBV5-1 and TRBJ2-1; 16 positions agree with TRBD2. The CDR3 extends over 18 amino acids. Germline-derived CDR1 and CDR2 are SGHRS and YFSETQ. The V and J ends lost 1 base and 8 bases, in that order; junction bases with no gene match: 9.

The chain couples TRBV5-1 to TRBJ1-4, with TRBD1 as a possible D gene (6 bases). The length of the CDR3 is 15 residues. The V gene lost 2 bases and the J gene lost 6 bases, with 14 bases spanning the gap. Germline CDR1 and CDR2: SGHRS and YFSETQ. The CDR3 DNA reads TGCGCCAGCAGCTTAGGGGGTGGAGCAGATGAAAAACTGTTTTTT. It encodes CASSLGGGADEKLFF. Complete variable domain (other parts from reference TRBV5-1 and TRBJ1-4): KAGVTQTPRYLIKTRGQQVTLSCSPISGHRSVSWYQQTPGQGLQFLFEYFSETQRNKGNFPGRFSGRQFSNSRSEMNVSTLELGDSALYLCASSLGGGADEKLFFGSGTQLSVL.

The chain couples TRBV6-5 to TRBJ2-3; 7 positions agree with TRBD2. V trimming: 6 bases; J trimming: 0 bases; junction bases outside the gene matches: 3. The V gene's germline CDR1 is MNHEY and CDR2 SVGAGI. There are 14 residues in the CDR3. DNA of the CDR3: TGTGCCAGCAGCCTGGGACTAAGCACAGATACGCAGTATTTT. It is translated as CASSLGLSTDTQYF.

This clone was seen just once. The V and J genes are TRBV7-2 and TRBJ2-7; D gene uncertain. CDR1 and CDR2 (germline): SGHTA, FQGNSA. V lost 5 bases and J 2 bases, leaving 16 bases between the germline ends. This CDR3 contains 15 residues. The CDR3 coding sequence is TGTGCCAGCAGCAGAGGTGGCGGAAGGACCTACGAGCAGTACTTC. This sequence encodes CASSRGGGRTYEQYF.

The V call is TRBV7-2, the J call TRBJ1-5, with D maybe TRBD1 (6 bases). The germline V and J ends were trimmed by 2 bases and 3 bases, with 11 bases remaining between them. The CDR3 has 15 amino acids. The V gene's germline CDR1 is SGHTA and CDR2 FQGNSA. The chain's CDR3 is CASSLYTGTNQPQHF. The CDR3 coding sequence is TGTGCCAGCAGCTTATACACAGGGACCAATCAGCCCCAGCATTTT.

V usage is TRBV30 and J usage is TRBJ1-2; 7 nucleotides match TRBD1. Germline V lookup: CDR1 GTSNPN, CDR2 SVGIG (reference sequence). Trimming at V came to 2 bases and at J to 0 bases, leaving 3 bases not matched to a gene. This CDR3 is 14 amino acids long. The CDR3 loop is CAWSRTGSNYGYTF. For the CDR3, the DNA is TGTGCCTGGAGTAGGACAGGTTCTAACTATGGCTACACCTTC.

The V and J genes are TRBV5-1 and TRBJ1-3, with 10 bases matching TRBD1. In germline, CDR1 is SGHRS, CDR2 YFSETQ. This CDR3 region has 16 residues. V gave up 4 bases and J gave up 1 base; unmatched junction bases: 5. The CDR3 DNA sequence: TGCGCCAGCAGCAGGACAGGGGGAGTGTCTGGAAACACCATATATTTT. This translates into CASSRTGGVSGNTIYF. The full variable domain, rest sourced from reference TRBV5-1 and TRBJ1-3, is KAGVTQTPRYLIKTRGQQVTLSCSPISGHRSVSWYQQTPGQGLQFLFEYFSETQRNKGNFPGRFSGRQFSNSRSEMNVSTLELGDSALYLCASSRTGGVSGNTIYFGEGSWLTVV.

This clone showed up just once. The V call is TRBV5-1, the J call TRBJ2-1, with D possibly TRBD2 on 6 matching bases. The germline V and J ends were trimmed by 0 bases and 3 bases, with 13 bases remaining between them. In germline, CDR1 is SGHRS, CDR2 YFSETQ. This CDR3 has 16 residues. The CDR3 DNA follows: TGCGCCAGCAGCTTGGTAGCGGTGGAGCTCTACAATGAGCAGTTCTTC. Amino acid sequence: CASSLVAVELYNEQFF.

The gene calls are TRBV30 and TRBJ2-1; 16 bases align to TRBD2. The ends lost 2 bases at V and 0 bases at J; junction bases unmatched: 7. There are 19 residues in the CDR3. CDR1 and CDR2 (germline): GTSNPN, SVGIG (reference sequence). CDR3 bases: TGTGCCTGGAGTTCGAAAGGGACTAGCGGGAGGGGCTCCTACAATGAGCAGTTCTTC. This sequence encodes CAWSSKGTSGRGSYNEQFF.

V and J are TRBV28 and TRBJ1-1, with TRBD1 as a possible D gene (6 bases). The CDR3 is made up of 13 amino acids. V gave up 6 bases and J gave up 4 bases, with 12 bases separating them. Germline-derived CDR1 and CDR2 are MDHEN and SYDVKM. The CDR3 DNA reads as TGTGCCAGCAGCAGGGGTCGATTCACTGAAGCTTTCTTT. As protein: CASSRGRFTEAFF. Looking up the rest from reference TRBV28 and TRBJ1-1 gives the full variable domain: DVKVTQSSRYLVKRTGEKVFLECVQDMDHENMFWYRQDPGLGLRLIYFSYDVKMKEKGDIPEGYSVSREKKERFSLILESASTNQTSMYLCASSRGRFTEAFFGQGTRLTVV.

Note on this clone: The sample carries other DNA sequences with the same CDR3. The chain combines TRBV19 with TRBJ2-7; TRBD1 agrees at 8 bases. CDR3 length equals 13 residues. Losses at the gene ends were 6 bases for V and 4 bases for J; bases not matched to a gene: 5. Germline-derived CDR1 and CDR2 are LNHDA and SQIVND (reference sequence). The CDR3 is CASSRGQAYEQYF. CDR3 sequence (DNA): TGTGCCAGTAGCCGGGGACAGGCGTACGAGCAGTACTTC.

CDR3 residues: CASSLASGGANEQFF. CDR3 nucleotides: TGTGCCAGCAGCTTAGCTAGCGGGGGGGCTAATGAGCAGTTCTTC. The rearrangement joins TRBV7-9 to TRBJ2-1; 11 nucleotides line up with TRBD2. Germline V lookup: CDR1 SEHNR, CDR2 FQNEAQ (reference sequence). Trimming at V came to 0 bases and at J to 7 bases, leaving 2 bases not matched to a gene. CDR3 length: 15 residues.

The chain employs TRBV7-9 and TRBJ1-1; 7 bases match TRBD1. Losses at the gene ends were 5 bases for V and 7 bases for J; bases not matched to a gene: 13. Germline V lookup: CDR1 SEHNR, CDR2 FQNEAQ (reference sequence). The CDR3 length is 15 residues. The CDR3 nucleotides read TGTGCCAGCAGCCCCGGGATGAGGGGGCATGATGAAGCTTTCTTT. Translated: CASSPGMRGHDEAFF. Combining the CDR3 with reference TRBV7-9 and TRBJ1-1 gives the whole variable domain DTGVSQNPRHKITKRGQNVTFRCDPISEHNRLYWYRQTLGQGPEFLTYFQNEAQLEKSRLLSDRFSAERPKGSFSTLEIQRTEQGDSAMYLCASSPGMRGHDEAFFGQGTRLTVV.

The chain has TRBV7-6 and TRBJ2-1; a weak D match, TRBD1 (6 bases). This CDR3 is 14 amino acids long. Germline CDR1 and CDR2: SGHVS and FNYEAQ. V lost 7 bases and J lost 8, with 18 bases in between. This chain's CDR3 is CASTLRDTPDEQFF. In DNA, the CDR3 is TGTGCCAGCACACTCCGGGACACCCCTGATGAGCAGTTCTTC.

The sample holds one count of this clone. The V call is TRBV5-4, the J call TRBJ1-1; D perhaps matches TRBD1 (6 bases). In germline, CDR1 is SGHNT, CDR2 YYREEE (reference sequence). V lost 3 bases to trimming and J lost 3 bases, with 24 bases between them. The CDR3 is 18 residues long. The CDR3 is CASSSPPPGFEGDTEAFF. The DNA for the CDR3 is TGTGCCAGCAGCTCCCCTCCTCCGGGTTTCGAGGGGGACACTGAAGCTTTCTTT.